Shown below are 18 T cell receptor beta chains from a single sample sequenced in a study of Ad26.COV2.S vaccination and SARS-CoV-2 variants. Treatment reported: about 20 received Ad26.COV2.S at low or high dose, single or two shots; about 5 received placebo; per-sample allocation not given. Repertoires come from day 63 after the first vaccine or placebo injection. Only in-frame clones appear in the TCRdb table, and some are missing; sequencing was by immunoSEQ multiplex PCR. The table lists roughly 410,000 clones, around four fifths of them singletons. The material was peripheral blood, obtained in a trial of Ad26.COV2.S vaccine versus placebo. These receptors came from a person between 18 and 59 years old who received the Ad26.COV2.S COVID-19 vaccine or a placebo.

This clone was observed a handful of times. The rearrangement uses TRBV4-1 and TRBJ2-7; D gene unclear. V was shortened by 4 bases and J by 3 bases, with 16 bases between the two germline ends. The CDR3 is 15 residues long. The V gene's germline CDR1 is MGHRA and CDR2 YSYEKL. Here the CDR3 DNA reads TGCGCCAGCAGCCGAACCGACCGGGCCGACTACGAGCAGTACTTC. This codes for CASSRTDRADYEQYF.

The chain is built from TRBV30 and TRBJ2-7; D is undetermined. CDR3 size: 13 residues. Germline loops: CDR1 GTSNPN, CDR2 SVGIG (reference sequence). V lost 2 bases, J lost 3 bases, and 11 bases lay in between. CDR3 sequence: CAWSRNRGYEQYF. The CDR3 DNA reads TGTGCCTGGAGTCGTAATAGAGGCTACGAGCAGTACTTC.

CDR3: CAWTSMGGNEQFF. The CDR3 coding sequence is TGTGCCTGGACTAGTATGGGGGGCAATGAGCAGTTCTTC. The V gene is TRBV30, the J gene TRBJ2-1; D perhaps matches TRBD2 (6 bases). There are 13 residues in the CDR3. Trimming removed 4 bases from V and 6 bases from J, with 13 bases in between. CDR1 GTSNPN and CDR2 SVGIG come from the germline V gene (reference sequence).

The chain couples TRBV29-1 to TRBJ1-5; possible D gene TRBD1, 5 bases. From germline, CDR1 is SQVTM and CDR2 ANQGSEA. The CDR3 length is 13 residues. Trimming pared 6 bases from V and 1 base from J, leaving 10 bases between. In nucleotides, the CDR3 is TGCAGCGTCCAAAGGGGCAGCAATCAGCCCCAGCATTTT. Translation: CSVQRGSNQPQHF. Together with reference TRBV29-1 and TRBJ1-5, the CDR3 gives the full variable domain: SAVISQKPSRDICQRGTSLTIQCQVDSQVTMMFWYRQQPGQSLTLIATANQGSEATYESGFVIDKFPISRPNLTFSTLTVSNMSPEDSSIYLCSVQRGSNQPQHFGDGTRLSIL.

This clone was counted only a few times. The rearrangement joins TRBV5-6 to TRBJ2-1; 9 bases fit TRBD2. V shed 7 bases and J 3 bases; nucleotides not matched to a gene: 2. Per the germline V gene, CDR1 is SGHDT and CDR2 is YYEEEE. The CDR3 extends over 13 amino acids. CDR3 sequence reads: CASRRGGYNEQFF. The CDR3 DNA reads TGTGCCAGCCGGCGGGGGGGCTACAATGAGCAGTTCTTC.

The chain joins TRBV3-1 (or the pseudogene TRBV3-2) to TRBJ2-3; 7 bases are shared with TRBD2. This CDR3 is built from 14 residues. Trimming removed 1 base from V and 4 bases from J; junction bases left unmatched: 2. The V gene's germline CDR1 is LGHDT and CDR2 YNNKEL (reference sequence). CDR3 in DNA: TGTGCCAGCAGCCAAGTGACTAGCCCAGATACGCAGTATTTT. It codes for CASSQVTSPDTQYF.

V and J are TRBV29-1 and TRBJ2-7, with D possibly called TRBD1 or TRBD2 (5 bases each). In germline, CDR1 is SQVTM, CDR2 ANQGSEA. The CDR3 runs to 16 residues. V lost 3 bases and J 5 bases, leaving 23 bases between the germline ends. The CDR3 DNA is TGCAGCGTTGACCAGGGTGGCCGGCTAGCAGCTAACGAGCAGTACTTC. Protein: CSVDQGGRLAANEQYF.

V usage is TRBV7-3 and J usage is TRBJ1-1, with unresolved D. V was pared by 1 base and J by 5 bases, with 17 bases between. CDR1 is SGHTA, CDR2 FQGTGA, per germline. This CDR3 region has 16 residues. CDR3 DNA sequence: TGTGCCAGCAGCTTAATGTCCGCCACCCGGGGAACTGAAGCTTTCTTT. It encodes CASSLMSATRGTEAFF.

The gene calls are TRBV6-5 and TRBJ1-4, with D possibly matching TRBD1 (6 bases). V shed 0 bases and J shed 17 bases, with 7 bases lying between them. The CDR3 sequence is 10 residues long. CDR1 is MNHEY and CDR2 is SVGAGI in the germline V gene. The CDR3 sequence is CASSYSTGFF. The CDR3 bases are TGTGCCAGCAGTTACTCGACAGGTTTTTTT.

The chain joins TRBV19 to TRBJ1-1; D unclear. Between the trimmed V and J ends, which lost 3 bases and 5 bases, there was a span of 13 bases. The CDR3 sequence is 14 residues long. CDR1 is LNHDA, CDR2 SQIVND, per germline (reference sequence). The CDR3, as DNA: TGTGCCAGTAGTATTGTCCGGGGTCGGACTGAAGCTTTCTTT. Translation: CASSIVRGRTEAFF.

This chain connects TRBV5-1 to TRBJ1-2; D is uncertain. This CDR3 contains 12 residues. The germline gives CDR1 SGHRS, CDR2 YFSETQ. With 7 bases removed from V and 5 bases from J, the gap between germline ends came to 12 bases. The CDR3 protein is CASGKDVYGYTF. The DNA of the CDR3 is TGCGCCAGCGGGAAGGACGTTTATGGCTACACCTTC.

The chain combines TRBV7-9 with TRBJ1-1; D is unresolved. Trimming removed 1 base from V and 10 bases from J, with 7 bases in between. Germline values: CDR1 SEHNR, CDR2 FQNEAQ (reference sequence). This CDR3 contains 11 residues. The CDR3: CASSLGLGAFF. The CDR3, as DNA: TGTGCCAGCAGCTTAGGACTCGGAGCTTTCTTT.

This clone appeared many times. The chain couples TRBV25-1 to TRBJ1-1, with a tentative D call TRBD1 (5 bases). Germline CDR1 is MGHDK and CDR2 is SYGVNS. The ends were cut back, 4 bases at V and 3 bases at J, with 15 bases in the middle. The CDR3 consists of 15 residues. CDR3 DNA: TGTGCCAGCAGTGTCTCCCGTGAGGGGTACACTGAAGCTTTCTTT. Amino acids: CASSVSREGYTEAFF.

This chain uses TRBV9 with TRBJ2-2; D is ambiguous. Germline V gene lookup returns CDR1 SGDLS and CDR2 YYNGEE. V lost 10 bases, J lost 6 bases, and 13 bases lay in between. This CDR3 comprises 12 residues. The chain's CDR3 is CAGPPPPGELFF. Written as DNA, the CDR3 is TGTGCCGGACCTCCACCCCCCGGGGAGCTGTTTTTT. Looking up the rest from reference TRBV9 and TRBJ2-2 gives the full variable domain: DSGVTQTPKHLITATGQRVTLRCSPRSGDLSVYWYQQSLDQGLQFLIQYYNGEERAKGNILERFSAQQFPDLHSELNLSSLELGDSALYFCAGPPPPGELFFGEGSRLTVL.

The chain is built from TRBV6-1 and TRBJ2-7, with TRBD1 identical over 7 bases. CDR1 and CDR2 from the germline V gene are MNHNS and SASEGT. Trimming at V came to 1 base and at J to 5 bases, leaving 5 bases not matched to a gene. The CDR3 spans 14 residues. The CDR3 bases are TGTGCCAGCAGTGAAGGAAGGGGGCTCAACGAGCAGTACTTC. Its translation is CASSEGRGLNEQYF.

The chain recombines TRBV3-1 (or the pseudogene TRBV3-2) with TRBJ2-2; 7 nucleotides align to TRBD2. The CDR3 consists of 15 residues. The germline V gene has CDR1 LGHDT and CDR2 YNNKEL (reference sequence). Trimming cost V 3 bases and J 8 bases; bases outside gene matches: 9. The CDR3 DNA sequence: TGTGCCAGCAGCCATCGACATAAGCGGGAAGGGGAGCTGTTTTTT. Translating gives CASSHRHKREGELFF.

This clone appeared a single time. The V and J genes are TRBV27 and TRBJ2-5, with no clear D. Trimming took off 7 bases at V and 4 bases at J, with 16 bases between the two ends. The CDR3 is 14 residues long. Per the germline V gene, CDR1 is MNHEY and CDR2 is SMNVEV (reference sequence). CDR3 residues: CASKNAGFLETQYF. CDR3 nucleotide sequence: TGTGCCAGCAAAAACGCCGGTTTCTTAGAGACCCAGTACTTC.

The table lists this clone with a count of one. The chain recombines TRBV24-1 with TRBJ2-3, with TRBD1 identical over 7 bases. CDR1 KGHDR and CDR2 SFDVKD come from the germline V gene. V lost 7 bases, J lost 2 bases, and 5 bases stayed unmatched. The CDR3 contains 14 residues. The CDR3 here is CATRAGTATDTQYF. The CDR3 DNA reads TGTGCCACCAGGGCCGGGACAGCCACAGATACGCAGTATTTT.